The 20 T cell receptor beta chains in this list originate from one sample, sequenced in a study of shared clonotypes between healthy human individuals. Method: immunoSEQ multiplex PCR; TCRdb's copy keeps in-frame clones and lacks some. The sample includes 1,500,000 or so clones, around 97% of them seen just once. The specimen was naive CD4+ T cells sorted from blood. As for subset: CD45RA+ positively selected. These TCRs come from a man between 25 and 39 years old in good health.

This clone appeared a single time. The sample contains more than one DNA sequence encoding this CDR3. The rearrangement links TRBV9 to TRBJ2-7; TRBD2 might be the D (5 bases). CDR1 and CDR2 from the germline V gene are SGDLS and YYNGEE. V lost 4 bases and J 3 bases, leaving 5 bases between the germline ends. The CDR3 has 11 amino acids. CDR3 DNA sequence: TGTGCCAGCAGCCGGGGCTACGAGCAGTACTTC. This gives the protein CASSRGYEQYF.

V and J are TRBV7-9 and TRBJ2-7; 8 bases line up with TRBD1. With V trimmed by 5 bases and J by 6 bases, 18 bases remained unmatched. The V gene's germline CDR1 is SEHNR and CDR2 FQNEAQ (reference sequence). The CDR3 contains 17 residues. Written as DNA, the CDR3 is TGTGCCAGCAGCCGTCCCCGGGACAGGCTAAGCCGTCTCGAGCAGTACTTC. It translates to CASSRPRDRLSRLEQYF.

The V and J genes are TRBV19 and TRBJ2-4; maybe TRBD1 (6 bases). V was pared by 5 bases and J by 1 base, with 15 bases between. The length of the CDR3 is 16 residues. CDR1 is LNHDA and CDR2 is SQIVND in the germline V gene (reference sequence). Here the CDR3 DNA reads TGTGCCAGTAGTTCCTGGACAGAAACCGCCAAAAACATTCAGTACTTC. This codes for CASSSWTETAKNIQYF. Complete variable domain (other parts from reference TRBV19 and TRBJ2-4): DGGITQSPKYLFRKEGQNVTLSCEQNLNHDAMYWYRQDPGQGLRLIYYSQIVNDFQKGDIAEGYSVSREKKESFPLTVTSAQKNPTAFYLCASSSWTETAKNIQYFGAGTRLSVL.

V and J are TRBV10-3 and TRBJ2-7; 10 bases align to TRBD2. CDR3 length: 17 amino acids. V shed 4 bases and J 3 bases; nucleotides not matched to a gene: 12. Germline V gene lookup returns CDR1 ENHRY and CDR2 SYGVKD. CDR3 nucleotides: TGTGCCATCAGTGTGGTCGAGAGCGGGAGGGACCGCTACGAGCAGTACTTC. Its protein product is CAISVVESGRDRYEQYF.

The chain uses TRBV7-3 and TRBJ2-4; D not resolved. The CDR3 is 17 amino acids. Germline V gives CDR1 SGHTA, CDR2 FQGTGA. V was pared by 2 bases and J by 0 bases, with 14 bases between. The CDR3 sequence is CASSLGLAILAKNIQYF. The CDR3 DNA reads as TGTGCCAGCAGCTTAGGTCTGGCAATTCTAGCCAAAAACATTCAGTACTTC.

The chain combines TRBV10-1 with TRBJ2-3, with 7 bases that match TRBD1. CDR3 size: 15 residues. Losses at the gene ends were 4 bases for V and 6 bases for J; bases not matched to a gene: 10. Germline values: CDR1 WNHNN, CDR2 SYGVQD (reference sequence). The CDR3 DNA reads as TGCGCCAGCAGTGGTGAACAGGGGATGATGGATACGCAGTATTTT. Encoded protein: CASSGEQGMMDTQYF.

The chain couples TRBV4-1 to TRBJ2-1; TRBD2 aligns across 11 bases. CDR1 and CDR2 (germline): MGHRA, YSYEKL. This CDR3 has 14 amino acids. Trimming cost V 3 bases and J 14 bases; bases outside gene matches: 9. The CDR3 bases are TGCGCCAGCAGCCAGGGGCTAGCGGGAGGTAACGAGTTCTTC. As protein: CASSQGLAGGNEFF.

V usage is TRBV7-9 and J usage is TRBJ1-4; D is undetermined. Germline-derived CDR1 and CDR2 are SEHNR and FQNEAQ (reference sequence). Trimming left V 1 base short and J 8 bases short, with 8 bases between. This CDR3 spans 13 amino acids. For the CDR3, the DNA is TGTGCCAGCAGCTTAGTCCAGCCGGAAAAACTGTTTTTT. It encodes CASSLVQPEKLFF.

V is TRBV19 and J is TRBJ2-5; 7 bases are a match to TRBD2. With 6 bases clipped from V and 3 bases from J, the junction kept 10 bases outside the gene matches. This CDR3 is 15 amino acids long. From germline, CDR1 is LNHDA and CDR2 SQIVND (reference sequence). CDR3 sequence: CASRTIAGTKETQYF. The CDR3 coding sequence is TGTGCCAGTAGAACCATAGCGGGCACTAAAGAGACCCAGTACTTC.

The rearrangement joins TRBV6-1 to TRBJ2-1, with 12 bases identical to TRBD2. The CDR3 covers 16 residues. Germline values: CDR1 MNHNS, CDR2 SASEGT. V dropped 1 base and J dropped 7; count of bases not matched to a gene: 5. The CDR3 bases are TGTGCCAGCAGTGAAGGGAGACTAGCGGGAGAGAATGAGCAGTTCTTC. It translates to CASSEGRLAGENEQFF.

The genes are TRBV19 and TRBJ1-2; unclear D gene. Trimming took off 9 bases at V and 0 bases at J, with 11 bases between the two ends. CDR3 length equals 13 residues. Germline lookup yields CDR1 LNHDA and CDR2 SQIVND (reference sequence). The CDR3 DNA reads as TGTGCCAGCAAGAGGGATTCTAACTATGGCTACACCTTC. Protein sequence: CASKRDSNYGYTF.

This clone was found once. The J gene is TRBJ2-7, the V gene TRBV27, with D possibly being TRBD1 (7 bases). The CDR3 extends over 15 amino acids. Germline V lookup: CDR1 MNHEY, CDR2 SMNVEV (reference sequence). V gave up 6 bases and J gave up 3 bases, with 18 bases separating them. The CDR3 protein is CASSSWRDRDYEQYF. The CDR3 DNA sequence: TGTGCCAGCAGCTCCTGGCGGGACAGAGACTACGAGCAGTACTTC.

The V gene is TRBV14, the J gene TRBJ2-3; 13 nucleotides line up with TRBD2. The junction had 28 bases not matched to a gene; V was cut back by 2 bases and J by 5 bases. The CDR3 sequence is 24 residues long. Looked up from germline, CDR1 is SGHDN and CDR2 is FVKESK. The CDR3 reads CASSQIPGTGNRIGLAGVKDTQYF. The CDR3 DNA reads as TGTGCCAGCAGCCAAATTCCCGGGACAGGGAATCGAATTGGACTAGCGGGAGTAAAAGATACGCAGTATTTT.

V usage is TRBV9 and J usage is TRBJ2-1, with 8 bases aligning to TRBD2. With V trimmed by 0 bases and J by 10 bases, 21 bases remained unmatched. The CDR3 has 19 amino acids. Germline-derived CDR1 and CDR2 are SGDLS and YYNGEE. CDR3: CASSVARVVASGSSQEQFF. The CDR3 DNA follows: TGTGCCAGCAGCGTAGCCCGCGTGGTAGCCAGCGGGAGTTCACAGGAGCAGTTCTTC.

The CDR3 sequence is CASSLEVVREQYF. DNA of the CDR3: TGCGCCAGCAGCTTGGAGGTGGTCCGCGAGCAGTACTTC. The chain joins TRBV5-1 to TRBJ2-7; D is ambiguous. CDR1 and CDR2 from the germline V gene are SGHRS and YFSETQ. Trimming took off 0 bases at V and 6 bases at J, with 10 bases between the two ends. This CDR3 has 13 residues.

This rearrangement joins TRBV5-1 to TRBJ1-4; 7 bases agree with TRBD1. Germline V gene data show CDR1 as SGHRS and CDR2 as YFSETQ. Trimming took 4 bases from V and 4 from J; bases not matched to a gene: 4. The CDR3 has 14 amino acids. The CDR3 nucleotides read TGCGCCAGCAGCCCCAGGGGGAATAATGAAAAACTGTTTTTT. Encoded protein: CASSPRGNNEKLFF.

For the CDR3, the DNA is TGTGCCATCACTGGACAGGTCACTAATGAGCAGTTCTTC. Its translation: CAITGQVTNEQFF. V is TRBV10-3 and J is TRBJ2-1; TRBD1 matches at 7 bases. Trimming removed 7 bases from V and 7 bases from J; junction bases left unmatched: 7. Germline V lookup: CDR1 ENHRY, CDR2 SYGVKD. This CDR3 spans 13 amino acids.

The V gene is TRBV5-1, the J gene TRBJ2-3, with 12 bases lining up with TRBD2. This CDR3 contains 18 residues. Germline V gives CDR1 SGHRS, CDR2 YFSETQ. V was pared by 4 bases and J by 4 bases, with 13 bases of the junction left unmatched. The CDR3 region has the DNA TGCGCCAGCAGCCCCCAGACTAGCGGGAGTCCGTTTCCAGATACGCAGTATTTT. It encodes CASSPQTSGSPFPDTQYF.

This chain joins TRBV25-1 and TRBJ2-7; no clear D. CDR3 length equals 14 residues. CDR1 and CDR2 (germline): MGHDK, SYGVNS. With 2 bases removed from V and 3 bases from J, the gap between germline ends came to 11 bases. The CDR3 bases are TGTGCCAGCAGTGAACCTGGACCAGTCTACGAGCAGTACTTC. Its translation is CASSEPGPVYEQYF.

This chain links TRBV18 with TRBJ2-3, with 7 bases that match TRBD2. The trim removed 6 bases at V and 2 bases at J, leaving 11 bases unmatched. CDR3 length equals 16 residues. CDR1 KGHSH and CDR2 LQKENI come from the germline V gene. This chain's CDR3 is CASSSSRAGPTDTQYF. The CDR3 DNA reads as TGTGCCAGCTCGAGTTCGAGAGCGGGGCCCACAGATACGCAGTATTTT. Supplemented by reference TRBV18 and TRBJ2-3, the full variable domain reads NAGVMQNPRHLVRRRGQEARLRCSPMKGHSHVYWYRQLPEEGLKFMVYLQKENIIDESGMPKERFSAEFPKEGPSILRIQQVVRGDSAAYFCASSSSRAGPTDTQYFGPGTRLTVL.